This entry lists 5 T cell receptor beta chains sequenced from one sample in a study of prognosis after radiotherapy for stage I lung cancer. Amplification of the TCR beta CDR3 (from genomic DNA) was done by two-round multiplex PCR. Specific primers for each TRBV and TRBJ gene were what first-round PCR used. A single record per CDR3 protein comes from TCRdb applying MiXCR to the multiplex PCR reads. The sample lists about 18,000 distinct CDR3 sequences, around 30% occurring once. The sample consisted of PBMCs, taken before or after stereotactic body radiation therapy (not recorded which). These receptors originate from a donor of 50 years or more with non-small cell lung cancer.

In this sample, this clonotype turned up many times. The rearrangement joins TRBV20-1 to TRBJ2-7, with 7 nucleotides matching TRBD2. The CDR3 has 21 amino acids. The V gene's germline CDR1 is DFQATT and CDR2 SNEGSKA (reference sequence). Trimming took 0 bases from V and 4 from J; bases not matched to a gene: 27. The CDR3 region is CSARDVSTAGDLLEISYEQYF. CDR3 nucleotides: TGCAGTGCTAGAGATGTAAGCACGGCGGGAGATCTCTTGGAGATCTCTTACGAGCAGTACTTC.

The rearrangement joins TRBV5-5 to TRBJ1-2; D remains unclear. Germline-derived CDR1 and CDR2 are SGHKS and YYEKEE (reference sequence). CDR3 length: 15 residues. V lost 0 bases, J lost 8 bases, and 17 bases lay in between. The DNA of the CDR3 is TGTGCCAGCAGCTTGGGACCCATAGAACTCTCGGGCTACACCTTC. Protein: CASSLGPIELSGYTF.

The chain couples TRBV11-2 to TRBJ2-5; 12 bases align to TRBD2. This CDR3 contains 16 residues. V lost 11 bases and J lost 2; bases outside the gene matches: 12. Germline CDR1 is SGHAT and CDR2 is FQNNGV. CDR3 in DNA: TGTGCCGGCACCTCGTTACTAGCGGGAGGACAAGAGACCCAGTACTTC. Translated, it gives CAGTSLLAGGQETQYF. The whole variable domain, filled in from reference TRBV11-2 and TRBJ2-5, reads EAGVAQSPRYKIIEKRQSVAFWCNPISGHATLYWYQQILGQGPKLLIQFQNNGVVDDSQLPKDRFSAERLKGVDSTLKIQPAKLEDSAVYLCAGTSLLAGGQETQYFGPGTRLLVL.

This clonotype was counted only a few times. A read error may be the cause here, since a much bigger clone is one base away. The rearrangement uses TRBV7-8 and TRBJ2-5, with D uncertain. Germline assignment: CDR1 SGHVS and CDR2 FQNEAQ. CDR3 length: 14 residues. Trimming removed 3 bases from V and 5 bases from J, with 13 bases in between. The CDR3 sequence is CASSFGRLLETQYF. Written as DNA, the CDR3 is TGTGCCAGCAGCTTCGGGCGTCTGTTGGAGACCCAGTACTTC.

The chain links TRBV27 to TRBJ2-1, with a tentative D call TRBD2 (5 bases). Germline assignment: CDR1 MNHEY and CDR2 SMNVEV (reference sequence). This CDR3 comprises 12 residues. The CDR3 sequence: CARSPTGNEQFF. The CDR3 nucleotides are TGTGCAAGAAGCCCAACGGGGAATGAGCAGTTCTTC.